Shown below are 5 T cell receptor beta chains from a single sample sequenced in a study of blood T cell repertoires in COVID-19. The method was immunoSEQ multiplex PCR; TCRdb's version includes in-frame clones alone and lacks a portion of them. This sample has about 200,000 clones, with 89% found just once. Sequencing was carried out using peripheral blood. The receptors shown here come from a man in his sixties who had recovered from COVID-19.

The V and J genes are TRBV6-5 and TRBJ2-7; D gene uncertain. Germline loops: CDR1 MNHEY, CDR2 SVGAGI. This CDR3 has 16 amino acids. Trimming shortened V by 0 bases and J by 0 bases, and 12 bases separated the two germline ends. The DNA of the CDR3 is TGTGCCAGCAGTTACTCGAGTCTAGGTAGCTCCTACGAGCAGTACTTC. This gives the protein CASSYSSLGSSYEQYF.

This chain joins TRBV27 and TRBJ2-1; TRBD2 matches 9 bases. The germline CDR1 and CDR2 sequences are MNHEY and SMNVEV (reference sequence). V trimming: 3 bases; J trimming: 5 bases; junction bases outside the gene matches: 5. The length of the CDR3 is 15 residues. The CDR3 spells CASSFLAGRHNEQFF. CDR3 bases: TGTGCCAGCAGTTTCCTAGCGGGGCGACACAATGAGCAGTTCTTC.

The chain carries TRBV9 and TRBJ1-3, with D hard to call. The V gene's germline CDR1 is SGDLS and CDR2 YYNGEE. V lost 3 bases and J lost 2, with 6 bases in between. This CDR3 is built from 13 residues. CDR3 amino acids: CASSGGPGNTIYF. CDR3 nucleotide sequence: TGTGCCAGCAGCGGAGGGCCTGGAAACACCATATATTTT. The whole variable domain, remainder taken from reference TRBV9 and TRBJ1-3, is DSGVTQTPKHLITATGQRVTLRCSPRSGDLSVYWYQQSLDQGLQFLIQYYNGEERAKGNILERFSAQQFPDLHSELNLSSLELGDSALYFCASSGGPGNTIYFGEGSWLTVV.

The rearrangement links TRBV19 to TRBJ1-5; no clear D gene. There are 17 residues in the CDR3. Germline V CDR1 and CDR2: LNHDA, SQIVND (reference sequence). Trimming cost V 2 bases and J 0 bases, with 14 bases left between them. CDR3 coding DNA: TGTGCCAGTAGTATACGGGTTTCCCCTTATAGCAATCAGCCCCAGCATTTT. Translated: CASSIRVSPYSNQPQHF.

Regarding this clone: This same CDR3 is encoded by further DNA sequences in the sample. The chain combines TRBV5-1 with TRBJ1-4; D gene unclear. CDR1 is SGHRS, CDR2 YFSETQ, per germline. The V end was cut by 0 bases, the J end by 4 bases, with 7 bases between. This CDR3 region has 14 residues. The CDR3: CASSLGQNNEKLFF. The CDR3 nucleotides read TGCGCCAGCAGCTTGGGGCAGAATAATGAAAAACTGTTTTTT.